The 19 T cell receptor beta chains below all came from one sample that was sequenced in a study of cytomegalovirus exposure and HLA in healthy donors. Sequenced by immunoSEQ multiplex PCR; TCRdb stores in-frame clones only, minus some. The data hold 65,000 to 95,000 clones, with about 95% observed a single time. Sequencing input: PBMCs. These receptors were taken from a man between 18 and 29 years old in good health and CMV-seronegative.

The chain is built from TRBV7-3 and TRBJ1-1; D is perhaps TRBD1 (5 bases). The CDR3 contains 14 residues. Deletions cut 3 bases from V and 1 base from J, with 9 bases between. Germline V CDR1 and CDR2: SGHTA, FQGTGA. The CDR3 loop reads CASSLGHGNTEAFF. CDR3 sequence (DNA): TGTGCCAGCAGCTTGGGGCATGGGAACACTGAAGCTTTCTTT.

The CDR3 nucleotides read TGTGCCAGCAGCCAGGCCTTCTCCACTGAAGCTTTCTTT. Protein product: CASSQAFSTEAFF. The rearrangement joins TRBV6-4 to TRBJ1-1; unclear D gene. Per the germline V gene, CDR1 is MRHNA and CDR2 is SNTAGT. V was cut by 6 bases and J by 4 bases, with 12 bases left in between. This CDR3 is 13 amino acids long.

V usage is TRBV28 and J usage is TRBJ2-7; 7 nucleotides agree with TRBD1. V trimming: 3 bases; J trimming: 4 bases; junction bases outside the gene matches: 12. Germline CDR1 and CDR2: MDHEN and SYDVKM. The CDR3 is made up of 16 amino acids. The DNA for the CDR3 is TGTGCCAGCAGTTTCCCGGGACAGTTCATTCCTTACGAGCAGTACTTC. It codes for CASSFPGQFIPYEQYF.

The rearrangement uses TRBV28 and TRBJ1-4; the D gene is possibly TRBD1 (5 bases). CDR1 MDHEN and CDR2 SYDVKM come from the germline V gene. The CDR3 runs to 16 residues. Trimming took off 2 bases at V and 1 base at J, with 11 bases between the two ends. Written as DNA, the CDR3 is TGTGCCAGCAGTTTAGGGGGGGTTAGAACTAATGAAAAACTGTTTTTT. It codes for CASSLGGVRTNEKLFF.

This chain connects TRBV19 to TRBJ1-1; unclear D gene. The CDR3 sequence is 13 residues long. The V gene lost 5 bases and the J gene lost 0 bases, with 7 bases spanning the gap. From germline, CDR1 is LNHDA and CDR2 SQIVND (reference sequence). In DNA, the CDR3 is TGTGCCAGTAGTTCCGCTATGAACACTGAAGCTTTCTTT. Amino acids: CASSSAMNTEAFF.

The count of this clone is one. The rearrangement uses TRBV6-1 and TRBJ2-6; possible D gene TRBD2, 6 bases. Trimming took 0 bases from V and 2 from J, leaving 8 bases between them. The CDR3 length is 16 residues. In germline, CDR1 is MNHNS, CDR2 SASEGT. In nucleotides, the CDR3 is TGTGCCAGCAGTGAAGCGCGGGGTCCTGGGGCCAACGTCCTGACTTTC. It codes for CASSEARGPGANVLTF.

The chain couples TRBV5-4 to TRBJ2-5; D unresolved. The V gene lost 3 bases and the J gene lost 4 bases, with 4 bases spanning the gap. CDR1 SGHNT and CDR2 YYREEE come from the germline V gene (reference sequence). The CDR3 has 11 amino acids. The CDR3 loop is CASSSSETQYF. In nucleotides, the CDR3 is TGTGCCAGCAGCTCATCAGAGACCCAGTACTTC.

J is TRBJ1-1 and V is TRBV9; D is perhaps TRBD1 (6 bases). Germline loops: CDR1 SGDLS, CDR2 YYNGEE. CDR3 size: 16 residues. V lost 0 bases to trimming and J lost 1 base, with 13 bases between them. CDR3 amino acids: CASSVGSQGWNTEAFF. The CDR3 DNA follows: TGTGCCAGCAGCGTAGGATCTCAGGGGTGGAACACTGAAGCTTTCTTT.

V usage is TRBV5-1 and J usage is TRBJ2-7; a weak D match, TRBD1 (8 bases). This CDR3 spans 14 amino acids. Trimming cost V 5 bases and J 5 bases, with 17 bases left between them. CDR1 is SGHRS, CDR2 YFSETQ, per germline. Here the CDR3 DNA reads TGCGCCAGCAGGAACAGGGGGGGGCTGAACGAGCAGTACTTC. Encoded protein: CASRNRGGLNEQYF.

The chain has TRBV2 and TRBJ2-2; D might be TRBD1 (5 bases). With 7 bases removed from V and 1 base from J, the gap between germline ends came to 10 bases. This CDR3 region has 14 residues. Germline V gene data show CDR1 as SNHLY and CDR2 as FYNNEI. The CDR3 coding sequence is TGTGCCAGCAAATTGCAGGGGAACACCGGGGAGCTGTTTTTT. This gives the protein CASKLQGNTGELFF.

V is TRBV2 and J is TRBJ2-1, with D unresolved. Germline V lookup: CDR1 SNHLY, CDR2 FYNNEI. The ends were cut back, 5 bases at V and 11 bases at J, with 13 bases in the middle. The CDR3 totals 12 residues. The CDR3 spells CASSKSRFQQFF. CDR3 DNA: TGTGCCAGCAGTAAATCTAGGTTCCAGCAGTTCTTC.

The J gene is TRBJ2-7, the V gene TRBV28; unclear D gene. There are 12 residues in the CDR3. Per the germline V gene, CDR1 is MDHEN and CDR2 is SYDVKM. Trimming took off 1 base at V and 6 bases at J, with 7 bases between the two ends. CDR3 bases: TGTGCCAGCAGTTTATTGGAGCGCGAGCAGTACTTC. Translated, it gives CASSLLEREQYF.

This CDR3 reads CASSYDGGVYEQYF. CDR3 bases: TGTGCCAGCAGTTACGATGGGGGCGTCTACGAGCAGTACTTC. This chain uses TRBV6-5 with TRBJ2-7; D possibly corresponds to TRBD1 (6 bases). Per germline, CDR1 MNHEY and CDR2 SVGAGI. Trimming removed 2 bases at V and 3 bases at J, with 11 bases between. The CDR3 covers 14 residues.

This chain connects TRBV5-5 to TRBJ2-7, with D perhaps matching TRBD2 (6 bases). V lost 7 bases and J lost 0, with 14 bases in between. This CDR3 comprises 14 residues. Germline CDR1 SGHKS, CDR2 YYEKEE (reference sequence). CDR3 in amino acids: CASLRDSYSYEQYF. CDR3 nucleotides: TGTGCCAGCCTCCGGGACTCCTACTCCTACGAGCAGTACTTC. Combining the CDR3 with reference TRBV5-5 and TRBJ2-7 gives the whole variable domain DAGVTQSPTHLIKTRGQQVTLRCSPISGHKSVSWYQQVLGQGPQFIFQYYEKEERGRGNFPDRFSARQFPNYSSELNVNALLLGDSALYLCASLRDSYSYEQYFGPGTRLTVT.

J is TRBJ2-5 and V is TRBV10-1, with D tentatively TRBD2 (5 bases). The ends were cut back, 0 bases at V and 5 bases at J, with 13 bases in the middle. The V gene's germline CDR1 is WNHNN and CDR2 SYGVQD (reference sequence). This CDR3 contains 15 residues. The DNA for the CDR3 is TGCGCCAGCAGTGAGTCCTTGGAGCGAGGGGAGACCCAGTACTTC. Its protein is CASSESLERGETQYF.

The chain is built from TRBV28 and TRBJ2-7, with D possibly matching TRBD1 (5 bases). Germline V gene sequence: CDR1 MDHEN, CDR2 SYDVKM. V was clipped by 1 base and J by 4 bases, with 11 bases between them. CDR3 size: 14 residues. The CDR3 is CASSLSGQLYEQYF. The CDR3 DNA reads TGTGCCAGCAGTTTATCAGGGCAGCTATACGAGCAGTACTTC.

The chain is built from TRBV2 and TRBJ1-4; D not certain. The V gene lost 3 bases and the J gene lost 10 bases, with 6 bases spanning the gap. Germline assignment: CDR1 SNHLY and CDR2 FYNNEI. This CDR3 spans 11 amino acids. The CDR3 sequence is CASSEELKLFF. The CDR3 bases are TGTGCCAGCAGTGAGGAGTTAAAACTGTTTTTT. The full variable domain, in which reference TRBV2 and TRBJ1-4 provide the parts outside the CDR3, is EPEVTQTPSHQVTQMGQEVILRCVPISNHLYFYWYRQILGQKVEFLVSFYNNEISEKSEIFDDQFSVERPDGSNFTLKIRSTKLEDSAMYFCASSEELKLFFGSGTQLSVL.

This chain links TRBV7-3 with TRBJ2-2, with D hard to call. This CDR3 region has 13 residues. Trimming removed 3 bases from V and 2 bases from J, with 4 bases in between. Germline V CDR1 and CDR2: SGHTA, FQGTGA. CDR3 DNA: TGTGCCAGCAGCTTTACTAACACCGGGGAGCTGTTTTTT. Residues: CASSFTNTGELFF.

The genes are TRBV28 and TRBJ1-4; TRBD1 matches 8 bases. Germline CDR1 MDHEN, CDR2 SYDVKM. The junction had 7 bases not matched to a gene; V was cut back by 5 bases and J by 5 bases. There are 15 residues in the CDR3. CDR3 nucleotide sequence: TGTGCCAGCAGTCCCGCAGGGGGCGCCAATGAAAAACTGTTTTTT. This codes for CASSPAGGANEKLFF.